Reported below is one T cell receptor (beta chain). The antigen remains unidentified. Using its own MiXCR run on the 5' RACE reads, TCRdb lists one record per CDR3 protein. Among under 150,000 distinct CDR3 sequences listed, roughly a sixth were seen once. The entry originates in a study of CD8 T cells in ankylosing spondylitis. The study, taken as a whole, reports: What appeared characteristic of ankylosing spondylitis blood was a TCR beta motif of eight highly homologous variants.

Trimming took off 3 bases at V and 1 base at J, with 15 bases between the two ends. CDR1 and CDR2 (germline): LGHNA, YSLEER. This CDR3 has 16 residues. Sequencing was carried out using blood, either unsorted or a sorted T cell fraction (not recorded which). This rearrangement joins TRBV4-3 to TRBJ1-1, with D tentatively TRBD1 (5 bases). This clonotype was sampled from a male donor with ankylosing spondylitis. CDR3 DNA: TGCGCCAGCAGCCATGCCCCGGGACTGAAGAACACTGAAGCTTTCTTT. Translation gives CASSHAPGLKNTEAFF.